The 28 T cell receptor beta chains listed next were all sequenced from one sample in a study of T-cell memory formation after mild COVID-19. One entry per CDR3 protein, called by TCRdb with MiXCR from the 5' RACE reads. Counted here are roughly 240,000 distinct CDR3 sequences, about 16% occurring once; the ten biggest clones make up 2.1%. Sequenced input: PBMCs or a T cell subset sorted from them (not recorded which). Source of these receptors: an adult woman who had mild COVID-19 (a few samples of this study predate the infection). Cell type and time point are not known.

This clonotype was counted many times. The J gene is TRBJ1-3, the V gene TRBV12-3 or TRBV12-4, with D tentatively TRBD1 (5 bases). V was trimmed by 7 bases and J by 4 bases, leaving 17 bases between them. CDR3 length equals 15 residues. The CDR3 protein is CASTAEVGTGNTIYF. In DNA, the CDR3 is TGTGCCAGCACCGCTGAAGTGGGGACGGGAAACACCATATATTTT.

In this sample, this clonotype turned up many times. The rearrangement links TRBV12-3 or TRBV12-4 to TRBJ1-2, with 8 positions matching TRBD1. The CDR3 length is 14 residues. V dropped 2 bases and J dropped 6; count of bases not matched to a gene: 5. For the CDR3, the DNA is TGTGCCAGCAGTTTACAGGGGGCGATCGATGGCTACACCTTC. Its translation is CASSLQGAIDGYTF.

V is TRBV4-1 and J is TRBJ2-7; 7 bases match TRBD1. Germline CDR1 is MGHRA and CDR2 is YSYEKL. The CDR3 covers 15 residues. The V gene end was trimmed by 3 bases and the J gene end by 7 bases; junction bases not matched to a gene: 12. CDR3 coding DNA: TGCGCCAGCAGCCAGTCTATTACAGGGGTGAGGGAGCAGTACTTC. Protein sequence: CASSQSITGVREQYF.

About this clonotype itself: A junction end diverges from the germline sequence, so it may reflect a read error. The chain couples TRBV19 to TRBJ2-5; D not certain. Germline loops: CDR1 LNHDA, CDR2 SQIVND (reference sequence). This CDR3 spans 12 amino acids. CDR3 bases: TGTGCCAGTAGTCTGAACCACGAGACCCAGTACTTC. Translated, it gives CASSLNHETQYF.

CDR3 sequence (DNA): TGTGCCACCAGTGTGGCAGGAAATCAGCCCCAGCATTTT. It yields the protein CATSVAGNQPQHF. This chain joins TRBV24-1 and TRBJ1-5, with D unclear. The CDR3 covers 13 residues. V lost 5 bases and J lost 4, with 8 bases in between. The germline V gene encodes CDR1 KGHDR and CDR2 SFDVKD.

The genes are TRBV5-1 and TRBJ2-5; D may correspond to TRBD1 or TRBD2 (7 bases each). This CDR3 has 14 amino acids. Between the trimmed V and J ends, which lost 2 bases and 4 bases, there was a span of 12 bases. Germline-derived CDR1 and CDR2 are SGHRS and YFSETQ. The CDR3 region is CASSFDREGETQYF. The CDR3 nucleotides read TGCGCCAGCAGCTTCGACAGGGAGGGAGAGACCCAGTACTTC.

The chain couples TRBV27 to TRBJ1-1, with 7 bases lining up with TRBD1. The CDR3 runs 14 residues. Germline trimming cut 5 bases from V and 4 bases from J; bases unmatched to any gene: 7. The germline V gene has CDR1 MNHEY and CDR2 SMNVEV (reference sequence). The CDR3 spells CASSPTPGGTEAFF. The CDR3 DNA reads as TGTGCCAGCAGTCCAACTCCAGGGGGCACTGAAGCTTTCTTT.

J is TRBJ1-3 and V is TRBV12-3 or TRBV12-4; D unresolved. V was shortened by 10 bases and J by 4 bases, with 11 bases between the two germline ends. This CDR3 has 12 residues. CDR3 sequence reads: CATSYGGNTIYF. CDR3 coding DNA: TGTGCCACCTCGTATGGGGGAAACACCATATATTTT.

This clonotype has more than one count but fewer than ten. The V call is TRBV3-1, the J call TRBJ2-1; perhaps TRBD2 as D (6 bases). Germline assignment: CDR1 LGHDT and CDR2 YNNKEL (reference sequence). The ends were cut back, 2 bases at V and 8 bases at J, with 7 bases in the middle. The CDR3 length is 12 residues. CDR3 sequence (DNA): TGTGCCAGCAGCCAATGGGGGGATGAGCAGTTCTTC. This sequence encodes CASSQWGDEQFF.

Ten or more counts support this clonotype. The chain's CDR3 is CASSFSQETQYF. The CDR3, as DNA: TGCGCCAGCAGCTTTTCCCAAGAGACCCAGTACTTC. This rearrangement joins TRBV5-1 to TRBJ2-5, with D unclear. Between the trimmed V and J ends, which lost 2 bases and 1 base, there was a span of 3 bases. This CDR3 is 12 amino acids long. In germline, CDR1 is SGHRS, CDR2 YFSETQ. Full variable domain (remainder filled in from reference TRBV5-1 and TRBJ2-5): KAGVTQTPRYLIKTRGQQVTLSCSPISGHRSVSWYQQTPGQGLQFLFEYFSETQRNKGNFPGRFSGRQFSNSRSEMNVSTLELGDSALYLCASSFSQETQYFGPGTRLLVL.

This clonotype has ten or more counts. The chain joins TRBV12-3 or TRBV12-4 to TRBJ2-5; D is undetermined. V was trimmed by 9 bases and J by 5 bases, leaving 19 bases between them. This CDR3 region has 14 residues. For the CDR3, the DNA is TGTGCCAGTAGTAGCCGGTGGGAAAGTGAGACCCAGTACTTC. This codes for CASSSRWESETQYF.

This clonotype was seen only a few times. The J gene is TRBJ1-4, the V gene TRBV20-1; the match to TRBD1 covers 8 bases. The V gene's germline CDR1 is DFQATT and CDR2 SNEGSKA (reference sequence). The CDR3 runs to 12 residues. Losses at the gene ends were 3 bases for V and 8 bases for J; bases not matched to a gene: 2. CDR3 in DNA: TGCAGTGCTAGGGGACAGGCCGAAAAACTGTTTTTT. Protein: CSARGQAEKLFF.

Many counts were recorded for this clonotype. V and J are TRBV12-3 or TRBV12-4 and TRBJ1-1, with D possibly matching TRBD1 (5 bases). The CDR3 is 14 amino acids. The V end was cut by 7 bases, the J end by 4 bases, with 16 bases between. CDR3 bases: TGTGCCAGCATCCAATCAGGGTACCGCACTGAAGCTTTCTTT. This codes for CASIQSGYRTEAFF.

The rearrangement joins TRBV4-1 to TRBJ2-4, with D possibly matching TRBD1 (5 bases). Per germline, CDR1 MGHRA and CDR2 YSYEKL. V lost 0 bases, J lost 0 bases, and 15 bases lay in between. CDR3 length equals 18 residues. CDR3 amino acids: CASSQEPSLGLAKNIQYF. The CDR3 DNA reads as TGCGCCAGCAGCCAAGAGCCGTCCCTGGGGCTAGCCAAAAACATTCAGTACTTC.

This clonotype was found a few times. This chain uses TRBV6-5 with TRBJ2-4, with TRBD2 identical over 7 bases. With 0 bases clipped from V and 4 bases from J, the junction kept 3 bases outside the gene matches. CDR1 MNHEY and CDR2 SVGAGI come from the germline V gene. The CDR3 is 15 amino acids. CDR3 in amino acids: CASSYSASGKNIQYF. CDR3 coding DNA: TGTGCCAGCAGTTACTCGGCTAGCGGTAAAAACATTCAGTACTTC.

At least ten counts were recorded for this clonotype. The chain is built from TRBV4-2 and TRBJ2-7; 8 bases line up with TRBD2. This CDR3 is built from 16 residues. Looked up from germline, CDR1 is LGHNA and CDR2 is YNFKEQ. The V segment lost 1 base and the J segment 0 bases; nucleotides outside the gene matches: 5. This CDR3 reads CASSQVGTSGSYEQYF. CDR3 DNA sequence: TGTGCCAGCAGCCAAGTAGGAACTAGCGGCTCCTACGAGCAGTACTTC.

At least ten counts were recorded for this clonotype. The chain has TRBV5-1 and TRBJ2-7; possible D gene TRBD1, 5 bases. This CDR3 region has 12 residues. The V gene lost 4 bases and the J gene lost 3 bases, with 8 bases spanning the gap. Looked up from germline, CDR1 is SGHRS and CDR2 is YFSETQ. In nucleotides, the CDR3 is TGCGCCAGCAGCGAGCAGGGCTACGAGCAGTACTTC. Its protein product is CASSEQGYEQYF. The complete variable domain, with remaining parts taken from reference TRBV5-1 and TRBJ2-7, reads KAGVTQTPRYLIKTRGQQVTLSCSPISGHRSVSWYQQTPGQGLQFLFEYFSETQRNKGNFPGRFSGRQFSNSRSEMNVSTLELGDSALYLCASSEQGYEQYFGPGTRLTVT.

In its sample, this clonotype was seen a few times. V and J are TRBV3-1 and TRBJ2-5, with D perhaps TRBD1 (6 bases). The germline V gene has CDR1 LGHDT and CDR2 YNNKEL (reference sequence). Trimming took off 4 bases at V and 2 bases at J, with 11 bases between the two ends. The CDR3 has 14 residues. The CDR3 DNA is TGTGCCAGCAGCCGCGCAGGGGCTCAAGAGACCCAGTACTTC. It specifies CASSRAGAQETQYF.

V usage is TRBV7-2 and J usage is TRBJ2-1, with a possible D match to TRBD2 (5 bases). The CDR3 sequence is 14 residues long. Trimming stripped 5 bases from V and 5 bases from J, with 13 bases between. Germline CDR1 and CDR2: SGHTA and FQGNSA. The CDR3 is CASSPNWGDNEQFF. The CDR3 DNA follows: TGTGCCAGCAGCCCCAATTGGGGAGACAATGAGCAGTTCTTC.

CDR3 region: CASSYSLSIFF. CDR3 nucleotides: TGTGCCAGCAGTTACTCTCTGTCGATATTCTTT. The chain uses TRBV6-2 or TRBV6-3 and TRBJ1-1; no firm D call. V lost 0 bases, J lost 14 bases, and 10 bases lay in between. CDR3 length equals 11 residues. Germline V lookup: CDR1 MNHEY, CDR2 SVGEGT.

The V gene is TRBV18, the J gene TRBJ2-6; no reliable D call. The ends were cut back, 3 bases at V and 4 bases at J, with 7 bases in the middle. Germline values: CDR1 KGHSH, CDR2 LQKENI. The CDR3 totals 14 residues. The CDR3 loop reads CASSPIPGANVLTF. CDR3 DNA: TGTGCCAGCTCACCTATTCCGGGGGCCAACGTCCTGACTTTC.

This chain joins TRBV2 and TRBJ2-7; D not resolved. The V gene's germline CDR1 is SNHLY and CDR2 FYNNEI. Trimming cost V 6 bases and J 0 bases, with 9 bases left between them. CDR3 size: 13 residues. CDR3 loop: CASSASSSYEQYF. CDR3 in DNA: TGTGCCAGCAGCGCATCAAGCTCCTACGAGCAGTACTTC.

This clonotype was observed many times. This chain uses TRBV3-1 with TRBJ2-1, with D perhaps TRBD2 (6 bases). V was shortened by 7 bases and J by 5 bases, with 12 bases between the two germline ends. The CDR3 is 13 amino acids. CDR1 and CDR2 (germline): LGHDT, YNNKEL (reference sequence). The CDR3 is CASTAGRNNEQFF. The DNA of the CDR3 is TGTGCCAGCACGGCGGGACGTAACAATGAGCAGTTCTTC.

The chain uses TRBV5-1 and TRBJ2-7; D not resolved. The V and J ends lost 5 bases and 9 bases respectively, with 9 bases between them. This CDR3 is 10 amino acids long. From germline, CDR1 is SGHRS and CDR2 YFSETQ. CDR3 sequence: CASSRPGQYF. The CDR3 DNA reads as TGCGCCAGCAGTCGGCCCGGGCAGTACTTC.

V and J are TRBV27 and TRBJ1-6, with TRBD1 as a possible D gene (5 bases). Trimming took off 2 bases at V and 3 bases at J, with 14 bases between the two ends. The germline gives CDR1 MNHEY, CDR2 SMNVEV (reference sequence). This CDR3 is built from 17 residues. DNA for the CDR3: TGTGCCAGCAGTTTAGAGGGGTACTCGCTCTATAATTCACCCCTCCACTTT. It encodes CASSLEGYSLYNSPLHF.

This clonotype came up a few times. This chain joins TRBV6-2 or TRBV6-3 and TRBJ2-7; 8 bases map to TRBD2. The CDR3 runs to 15 residues. V trimming: 6 bases; J trimming: 0 bases; junction bases outside the gene matches: 7. The V gene's germline CDR1 is MNHEY and CDR2 SVGEGT. CDR3 sequence (DNA): TGTGCCAGCAGACTAGCGGACCTGAGCTCCTACGAGCAGTACTTC. Protein: CASRLADLSSYEQYF.

This clonotype was seen a few times. The chain recombines TRBV12-3 or TRBV12-4 with TRBJ2-1; D is possibly TRBD1 or TRBD2 (5 bases each). The CDR3 loop spans 17 amino acids. Between the trimmed V and J ends, which lost 6 bases and 3 bases, there was a span of 21 bases. The CDR3 sequence is CASSSLRPGPHYNEQFF. The CDR3 bases are TGTGCCAGCAGCTCCCTCCGCCCGGGACCCCACTACAATGAGCAGTTCTTC.

V and J are TRBV5-5 and TRBJ2-1; possibly TRBD1 for D (6 bases). Germline loops: CDR1 SGHKS, CDR2 YYEKEE (reference sequence). V lost 6 bases, J lost 2 bases, and 12 bases lay in between. The CDR3 spans 14 residues. The CDR3 here is CASIQGRTYNEQFF. The DNA for the CDR3 is TGTGCCAGCATCCAGGGGCGTACCTACAATGAGCAGTTCTTC.